Shown below are 28 T cell receptor beta chains from a single sample sequenced in a study of cytomegalovirus exposure and HLA in healthy donors. PCR amplification relied on 60 Vbeta primers (plus 13 Jbeta primers). Method: immunoSEQ multiplex PCR; TCRdb's copy keeps in-frame clones and lacks some. The table shows about 130,000 clones, with just under 80% occurring only once. The sequenced sample was PBMCs. These TCRs come from a woman between 40 and 55 years old in good health and CMV-seronegative.

V gene TRBV30 combines with J gene TRBJ2-7, with 12 bases identical to TRBD2. V dropped 5 bases and J dropped 2; count of bases not matched to a gene: 7. The CDR3 consists of 15 residues. Germline V gene sequence: CDR1 GTSNPN, CDR2 SVGIG (reference sequence). As DNA, the CDR3 is TGTGCCTGGGGAAAACGGACTAGCGGGGCCTACGAGCAGTACTTC. It yields the protein CAWGKRTSGAYEQYF. Drawing the rest from reference TRBV30 and TRBJ2-7, the complete variable domain is SQTIHQWPATLVQPVGSPLSLECTVEGTSNPNLYWYRQAAGRGLQLLFYSVGIGQISSEVPQNLSASRPQDRQFILSSKKLLLSDSGFYLCAWGKRTSGAYEQYFGPGTRLTVT.

V gene TRBV10-3 combines with J gene TRBJ1-2; D possibly corresponds to TRBD1 (6 bases). This CDR3 has 14 amino acids. The germline V gene encodes CDR1 ENHRY and CDR2 SYGVKD. V was trimmed by 8 bases and J by 0 bases, leaving 13 bases between them. The CDR3 coding sequence is TGTGCCATCGGGGGCCAACCTCCTAACTATGGCTACACCTTC. It is translated as CAIGGQPPNYGYTF.

As DNA, the CDR3 is TGTGCCTGGAAGGCTAGTGCGATCACAGATACGCAGTATTTT. This encodes CAWKASAITDTQYF. The chain carries TRBV30 and TRBJ2-3; no reliable D call. Germline CDR1 is GTSNPN and CDR2 is SVGIG (reference sequence). V was trimmed by 4 bases and J by 2 bases, leaving 13 bases between them. The CDR3 runs to 14 residues. Full variable domain (remainder filled in from reference TRBV30 and TRBJ2-3): SQTIHQWPATLVQPVGSPLSLECTVEGTSNPNLYWYRQAAGRGLQLLFYSVGIGQISSEVPQNLSASRPQDRQFILSSKKLLLSDSGFYLCAWKASAITDTQYFGPGTRLTVL.

The chain carries TRBV19 and TRBJ2-1, with 15 bases identical to TRBD2. CDR3 length: 16 amino acids. The junction had 4 bases not matched to a gene; V was cut back by 3 bases and J by 7 bases. The germline gives CDR1 LNHDA, CDR2 SQIVND (reference sequence). The CDR3 sequence: CASSIGTSGGRNEQFF. In nucleotides, the CDR3 is TGTGCCAGTAGTATCGGGACTAGCGGGGGGCGAAATGAGCAGTTCTTC.

The CDR3 DNA is TGTGCCAGCAGCCAGCACTTCGACAGGTTAGGCTACGAGCAGTACTTC. Translation: CASSQHFDRLGYEQYF. The rearrangement links TRBV4-2 to TRBJ2-7, with D possibly TRBD1 on 6 matching bases. CDR3 size: 16 residues. CDR1 is LGHNA and CDR2 is YNFKEQ in the germline V gene. V was pared by 3 bases and J by 3 bases, with 18 bases between.

DNA of the CDR3: TGTGCCAGCAGCTTGGGGTCCAGGTCCTCACCGAGCTCCTATAATTCACCCCTCCACTTT. Encoded protein: CASSLGSRSSPSSYNSPLHF. This chain connects TRBV5-4 to TRBJ1-6; D ambiguous. Trimming pared 0 bases from V and 0 bases from J, leaving 19 bases between. CDR1 is SGHNT and CDR2 is YYREEE in the germline V gene (reference sequence). The CDR3 consists of 20 residues.

The chain combines TRBV19 with TRBJ1-1; D may be TRBD1 (6 bases). Germline CDR1 and CDR2: LNHDA and SQIVND (reference sequence). The CDR3 loop spans 17 amino acids. Trimming removed 3 bases from V and 5 bases from J, with 22 bases in between. The CDR3 region is CASSITGLGGAGTEAFF. The CDR3 DNA sequence: TGTGCCAGTAGTATTACCGGGTTAGGGGGGGCCGGTACTGAAGCTTTCTTT.

This clone appeared a few times. This rearrangement joins TRBV7-2 to TRBJ2-5; TRBD2 matches at 10 bases. CDR3 length equals 17 residues. CDR1 and CDR2 (germline): SGHTA, FQGNSA. V was clipped by 5 bases and J by 5 bases; unmatched bases: 14. The CDR3 DNA follows: TGTGCCAGCAGCGGGTATTATAGCGGGGGGCTTGGGGAGACCCAGTACTTC. Its protein product is CASSGYYSGGLGETQYF.

This sequence joins TRBV6-5 and TRBJ2-2, with D perhaps matching TRBD2 (6 bases). Trimming stripped 4 bases from V and 3 bases from J, with 9 bases between. This CDR3 region has 14 residues. Per germline, CDR1 MNHEY and CDR2 SVGAGI. DNA of the CDR3: TGTGCCAGCAGTTCCGGACTATACACCGGGGAGCTGTTTTTT. This gives the protein CASSSGLYTGELFF.

The chain is built from TRBV11-2 and TRBJ1-2; 7 positions agree with TRBD1. Trimming cost V 1 base and J 1 base; bases outside gene matches: 12. Looked up from germline, CDR1 is SGHAT and CDR2 is FQNNGV. The CDR3 consists of 18 residues. CDR3 in DNA: TGTGCCAGCAGCTTAGTCGGTTGGGGGACAGACGATAACTATGGCTACACCTTC. Protein sequence: CASSLVGWGTDDNYGYTF.

This chain connects TRBV19 to TRBJ2-1; a possible D gene is TRBD2 (6 bases). Germline CDR1 LNHDA, CDR2 SQIVND (reference sequence). The V end was cut by 5 bases, the J end by 2 bases, with 19 bases between. The CDR3 has 17 residues. The DNA for the CDR3 is TGTGCCAGTAGTGAAATGGGGGGAGCCCGCCCCTACAATGAGCAGTTCTTC. Its translation is CASSEMGGARPYNEQFF. The full variable domain, completed using reference TRBV19 and TRBJ2-1, is DGGITQSPKYLFRKEGQNVTLSCEQNLNHDAMYWYRQDPGQGLRLIYYSQIVNDFQKGDIAEGYSVSREKKESFPLTVTSAQKNPTAFYLCASSEMGGARPYNEQFFGPGTRLTVL.

This sequence joins TRBV6-5 and TRBJ2-5; D is undetermined. With the DNA end fitting TRBJ2-7 better, the J assignment may be wrong. This CDR3 has 14 residues. CDR1 is MNHEY and CDR2 is SVGAGI in the germline V gene. CDR3 amino acids: CASSYPGRGYEQYF. As DNA, the CDR3 is TGTGCCAGCAGTTACCCAGGCCGTGGCTACGAGCAGTACTTC.

The chain links TRBV9 to TRBJ2-7; 9 bases are a match to TRBD2. The J segment lost 4 bases and the V segment lost 0 bases, leaving 8 bases of the junction unmatched. Germline V lookup: CDR1 SGDLS, CDR2 YYNGEE. There are 16 residues in the CDR3. The CDR3 DNA follows: TGTGCCAGCAGCGTAGCTCAAGCGGGGGGTCCTTACGAGCAGTACTTC. Encoded protein: CASSVAQAGGPYEQYF.

The chain has TRBV30 and TRBJ1-1; D is unresolved. This CDR3 contains 12 residues. Trimming cost V 0 bases and J 8 bases, with 10 bases left between them. Per germline, CDR1 GTSNPN and CDR2 SVGIG (reference sequence). This CDR3 is CAWSVVQAEAFF. For the CDR3, the DNA is TGTGCCTGGAGTGTAGTCCAGGCAGAAGCTTTCTTT.

The chain joins TRBV19 to TRBJ1-5; D gene uncertain. Germline lookup yields CDR1 LNHDA and CDR2 SQIVND (reference sequence). The CDR3 is made up of 15 amino acids. The germline V and J ends were trimmed by 3 bases and 2 bases, with 11 bases remaining between them. The DNA for the CDR3 is TGTGCCAGTAGTATTTCCGAAGCCCGCAATCAGCCCCAGCATTTT. Protein sequence: CASSISEARNQPQHF. The full variable domain, with the rest looked up from reference TRBV19 and TRBJ1-5, is DGGITQSPKYLFRKEGQNVTLSCEQNLNHDAMYWYRQDPGQGLRLIYYSQIVNDFQKGDIAEGYSVSREKKESFPLTVTSAQKNPTAFYLCASSISEARNQPQHFGDGTRLSIL.

The J gene is TRBJ2-5, the V gene TRBV29-1, with TRBD1 identical over 10 bases. From germline, CDR1 is SQVTM and CDR2 ANQGSEA. After removal of 6 bases from V and 6 bases from J, the junction contained 10 bases not matched to a gene. The CDR3 totals 14 residues. This CDR3 reads CSVGGTGVGKTQYF. Here the CDR3 DNA reads TGCAGCGTCGGCGGGACAGGGGTTGGAAAGACCCAGTACTTC.

The V and J genes are TRBV6-5 and TRBJ2-3; 12 bases line up with TRBD1. Germline V CDR1 and CDR2: MNHEY, SVGAGI. Unmatched junction bases numbered 4, after V lost 2 bases and J lost 4 bases. This CDR3 comprises 16 residues. This chain's CDR3 is CASSYVGQGAADTQYF. For the CDR3, the DNA is TGTGCCAGCAGTTACGTGGGACAGGGGGCGGCAGATACGCAGTATTTT.

The chain is built from TRBV27 and TRBJ2-5; 7 nucleotides agree with TRBD1. The end of the DNA is better explained by TRBJ2-7, so the J call may be wrong. Germline lookup yields CDR1 MNHEY and CDR2 SMNVEV (reference sequence). This CDR3 has 15 amino acids. CDR3 sequence reads: CASSLLGQRTYEQYF. The CDR3 nucleotides read TGTGCCAGCAGTTTATTGGGACAGCGTACCTACGAGCAGTACTTC.

V gene TRBV9 combines with J gene TRBJ2-6, with 7 nucleotides matching TRBD1. V was clipped by 0 bases and J by 2 bases; unmatched bases: 17. The CDR3 totals 21 residues. Germline values: CDR1 SGDLS, CDR2 YYNGEE. The DNA for the CDR3 is TGTGCCAGCAGCGTAGCACAGGTTCCAGGGGGAAGGACACCTGGGGCCAACGTCCTGACTTTC. This gives the protein CASSVAQVPGGRTPGANVLTF.

About this clone: Relative to the germline gene, one junction end is altered; a read error may explain this. The J gene is TRBJ1-1, the V gene TRBV15; D is ambiguous. Germline-derived CDR1 and CDR2 are LNHNV and YYDKDF (reference sequence). The CDR3 contains 13 residues. CDR3 DNA: TGTGCCACCAGCAGAGATGGCAACAGTGAAGCTTTCTTT. This translates into CATSRDGNSEAFF.

V is TRBV5-1 and J is TRBJ1-2; 11 bases map to TRBD1. With V trimmed by 4 bases and J by 3 bases, 5 bases remained unmatched. Germline CDR1 SGHRS, CDR2 YFSETQ. This CDR3 has 15 amino acids. The CDR3 DNA reads TGCGCCAGCAGCCCTGGACAGGGGGCGGACTATGGCTACACCTTC. It codes for CASSPGQGADYGYTF.

The chain combines TRBV15 with TRBJ1-5; 7 bases are a match to TRBD1. Germline V gene sequence: CDR1 LNHNV, CDR2 YYDKDF (reference sequence). This CDR3 contains 13 residues. Trimming at V came to 8 bases and at J to 3 bases, leaving 4 bases not matched to a gene. CDR3: CATQQGVNQPQHF. Here the CDR3 DNA reads TGTGCCACCCAGCAGGGGGTCAATCAGCCCCAGCATTTT.

The rearrangement joins TRBV30 to TRBJ1-1, with a possible D match to TRBD1 (6 bases). From germline, CDR1 is GTSNPN and CDR2 SVGIG (reference sequence). Trimming took 4 bases from V and 3 from J, leaving 12 bases between them. The CDR3 totals 13 residues. The CDR3 bases are TGTGCCTGGAAGACAGGCGAGGACACTGAAGCTTTCTTT. This translates into CAWKTGEDTEAFF.

This clone has just one count. The V call is TRBV5-1, the J call TRBJ2-3; 12 bases line up with TRBD2. Germline V gene lookup returns CDR1 SGHRS and CDR2 YFSETQ. V dropped 1 base and J dropped 5; count of bases not matched to a gene: 5. This CDR3 comprises 16 residues. The CDR3 protein is CASSLSLAGGVDTQYF. The CDR3 bases are TGCGCCAGCAGCTTGTCGCTAGCGGGAGGGGTAGATACGCAGTATTTT.

J is TRBJ2-5 and V is TRBV11-2; D gene unclear. The CDR3 length is 14 residues. Germline CDR1 reads SGHAT; CDR2 reads FQNNGV. Between the trimmed V and J ends, which lost 1 base and 4 bases, there was a span of 10 bases. In DNA, the CDR3 is TGTGCCAGCAGCTTAGGAGCCGACTTAGAGACCCAGTACTTC. This encodes CASSLGADLETQYF.

V usage is TRBV27 and J usage is TRBJ1-1, with 10 bases lining up with TRBD1. V lost 7 bases to trimming and J lost 5 bases; unmatched junction nucleotides: 13. The CDR3 runs to 16 residues. Looked up from germline, CDR1 is MNHEY and CDR2 is SMNVEV (reference sequence). CDR3 coding DNA: TGTGCCAGCAATACTGGGGGACAGGGGCGAGGAACTGAAGCTTTCTTT. Amino acid sequence: CASNTGGQGRGTEAFF.

The V gene is TRBV7-2, the J gene TRBJ1-1, with D perhaps matching TRBD1 (5 bases). V lost 7 bases, J lost 0 bases, and 9 bases lay in between. Looked up from germline, CDR1 is SGHTA and CDR2 is FQGNSA. The CDR3 runs to 13 residues. The CDR3 nucleotides read TGTGCCAGCAAGCCAGGGATGAACACTGAAGCTTTCTTT. Its protein is CASKPGMNTEAFF. The full variable domain, completed using reference TRBV7-2 and TRBJ1-1, is GAGVSQSPSNKVTEKGKDVELRCDPISGHTALYWYRQSLGQGLEFLIYFQGNSAPDKSGLPSDRFSAERTGGSVSTLTIQRTQQEDSAVYLCASKPGMNTEAFFGQGTRLTVV.

The chain recombines TRBV5-1 with TRBJ2-1; 7 bases agree with TRBD2. The CDR3 is made up of 14 amino acids. V was pared by 1 base and J by 9 bases, with 7 bases of the junction left unmatched. Germline V gives CDR1 SGHRS, CDR2 YFSETQ. The DNA for the CDR3 is TGCGCCAGCAGCTTGACCCGACTAGCTACTGAGCAGTTCTTC. Its protein is CASSLTRLATEQFF.